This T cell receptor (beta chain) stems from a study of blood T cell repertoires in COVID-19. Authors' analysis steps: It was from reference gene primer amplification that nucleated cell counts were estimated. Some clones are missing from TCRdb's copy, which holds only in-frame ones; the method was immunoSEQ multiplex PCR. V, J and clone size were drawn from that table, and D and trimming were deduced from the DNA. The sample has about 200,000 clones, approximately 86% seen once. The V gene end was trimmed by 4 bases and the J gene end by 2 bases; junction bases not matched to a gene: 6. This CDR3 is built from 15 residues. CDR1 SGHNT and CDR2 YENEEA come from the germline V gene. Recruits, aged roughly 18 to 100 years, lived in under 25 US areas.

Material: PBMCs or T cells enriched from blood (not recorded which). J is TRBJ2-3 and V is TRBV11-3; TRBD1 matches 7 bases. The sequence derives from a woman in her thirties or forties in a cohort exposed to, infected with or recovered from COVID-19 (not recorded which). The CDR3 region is CASSSDRDPTDTQYF. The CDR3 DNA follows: TGTGCCAGCAGCTCCGACAGGGACCCCACAGATACGCAGTATTTT. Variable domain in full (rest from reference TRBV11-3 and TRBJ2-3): EAGVVQSPRYKIIEKKQPVAFWCNPISGHNTLYWYLQNLGQGPELLIRYENEEAVDDSQLPKDRFSAERLKGVDSTLKIQPAELGDSAVYLCASSSDRDPTDTQYFGPGTRLTVL.